The 8 T cell receptor beta chains below all came from one sample that was sequenced in a study of blood T cell repertoires in COVID-19. The repertoire was sequenced with immunoSEQ multiplex PCR; TCRdb's copy has only in-frame clones and lacks some. The table lists 35,000 to 45,000 clones, approximately 80% of them singletons. Sequenced sample: peripheral blood. The origin of the receptors is a man aged 60 to 69 with active COVID-19.

The sample holds one count of this clone. This chain uses TRBV19 with TRBJ2-7, with TRBD2 as a possible D gene (6 bases). The V end lost 5 bases, the J end lost 7 bases, and 9 bases lay between the germline ends. Per the germline V gene, CDR1 is LNHDA and CDR2 is SQIVND (reference sequence). CDR3 length: 11 residues. The CDR3 is CASSSAGEQYF. The DNA for the CDR3 is TGTGCCAGTAGTTCGGCGGGAGAGCAGTACTTC. Full variable domain (missing parts from reference TRBV19 and TRBJ2-7): DGGITQSPKYLFRKEGQNVTLSCEQNLNHDAMYWYRQDPGQGLRLIYYSQIVNDFQKGDIAEGYSVSREKKESFPLTVTSAQKNPTAFYLCASSSAGEQYFGPGTRLTVT.

The genes are TRBV19 and TRBJ2-2; TRBD2 matches 7 bases. The CDR3 runs 15 residues. Germline V gives CDR1 LNHDA, CDR2 SQIVND (reference sequence). V was pared by 8 bases and J by 4 bases, with 10 bases of the junction left unmatched. CDR3 residues: CASARGGSSTGELFF. CDR3 DNA: TGTGCCAGTGCGAGAGGCGGGAGTAGCACCGGGGAGCTGTTTTTT.

The V gene is TRBV28, the J gene TRBJ2-7; 10 nucleotides align to TRBD2. CDR1 and CDR2 (germline): MDHEN, SYDVKM. The junction had 9 bases not matched to a gene; V was cut back by 8 bases and J by 5 bases. This CDR3 region has 14 residues. The CDR3: CASPPSGSPHEQYF. The CDR3 coding sequence is TGTGCCAGCCCCCCTAGCGGGAGTCCCCACGAGCAGTACTTC.

The chain has TRBV7-9 and TRBJ1-5, with D possibly TRBD1 on 5 matching bases. CDR3 length: 14 residues. Germline values: CDR1 SEHNR, CDR2 FQNEAQ (reference sequence). Trimming took 5 bases from V and 9 from J, leaving 17 bases between them. The CDR3 sequence is CASSGRDSGGPQHF. DNA of the CDR3: TGTGCCAGCAGCGGGAGGGACTCCGGTGGGCCCCAGCATTTT.

The chain has TRBV10-3 and TRBJ1-2, with D maybe TRBD1 (6 bases). The CDR3 runs to 14 residues. Per germline, CDR1 ENHRY and CDR2 SYGVKD. Trimming pared 7 bases from V and 7 bases from J, leaving 19 bases between. Here the CDR3 reads CAIKIGGIGAGYTF. For the CDR3, the DNA is TGTGCCATCAAAATAGGGGGAATCGGGGCTGGCTACACCTTC.

The table lists this clone with a count of one. The rearrangement links TRBV5-1 to TRBJ1-1; D might be TRBD1 (5 bases). Germline V CDR1 and CDR2: SGHRS, YFSETQ. The CDR3 is made up of 14 amino acids. The V end lost 4 bases, the J end lost 4 bases, and 14 bases lay between the germline ends. CDR3 loop: CASSPGGESTEAFF. The DNA of the CDR3 is TGCGCCAGCAGCCCTGGGGGGGAGTCCACTGAAGCTTTCTTT.

The V and J genes are TRBV12-5 and TRBJ2-6; the D gene is possibly TRBD2 (6 bases). V lost 2 bases, J lost 3 bases, and 11 bases lay in between. The germline V gene has CDR1 LGHNT and CDR2 FRNRAP. This CDR3 contains 16 residues. The DNA for the CDR3 is TGTGCTAGTGGTTTGCAAGCGGGCCGTGGGGCCAACGTCCTGACTTTC. Protein product: CASGLQAGRGANVLTF.

This clone was counted once. The chain links TRBV6-2 or TRBV6-3 to TRBJ2-5, with TRBD2 matching 8 bases. The CDR3 is made up of 15 amino acids. Germline V gene lookup returns CDR1 MNHEY and CDR2 SVGEGT. V lost 6 bases, J lost 1 base, and 7 bases stayed unmatched. The CDR3 DNA reads as TGTGCCAGCAGCCACTGGCTAGCGGGCCAAGAGACCCAGTACTTC. This translates into CASSHWLAGQETQYF.